This TCR beta chain was identified in a study of tumor and adjacent non-tumor tissue in lung cancer. Comment on this clonotype: One end of the junction varies from germline; a read error may be responsible.

RNA was extracted from bulk tissue without any cell sorting. TCRbeta libraries were built with three rounds of nested PCR, modified from ARM-PCR. TCRdb re-called the multiplex PCR reads with MiXCR, one entry per CDR3 protein. Here the sample spans 120,000 or so distinct CDR3 sequences, about 66% being singletons. This TCR came from a man in his thirties or forties with non-small cell lung cancer. The sequencing sample was made of lung tumor tissue.

CDR3 bases: TGTGCCAGCAGCCCTCGCTGGGTCTATGGCTACATCTTC. Translated: CASSPRWVYGYIF. The chain has TRBV4-2 and TRBJ1-2; D uncertain. This CDR3 is 13 amino acids long. The germline CDR1 and CDR2 sequences are LGHNA and YNFKEQ.